This T cell receptor beta chain was sequenced for a study of OX40 agonist ivuxolimab in advanced cancers. Study-wide context: Ivuxolimab, an antibody that agonizes OX40 (CD134), was administered to the patients. All patients had ivuxolimab intravenously every 2 weeks at 0.01 to 10 mg/kg.

Produced via immunoSEQ multiplex PCR; TCRdb's table is partial and in-frame only. Seen here are tens of thousands of clones, roughly 90% observed once, and the top ten hold 2.8%. General study results and limits: Partial responders receiving 0.1-3.0 mg/kg showed among the lowest clonal expansion.

To note about this clone: Antigen: not known.

Trimming took off 7 bases at V and 3 bases at J, with 4 bases between the two ends. CDR3 size: 11 residues. Germline CDR1 MNHNY, CDR2 SVGAGI (reference sequence). This material consisted of CD4+ or CD8+ T cells sorted from blood, taken in a trial of the OX40 agonist ivuxolimab. The receptor comes from an adult with an advanced solid tumor such as melanoma, head and neck, liver or kidney cancer. The chain recombines TRBV6-6 with TRBJ1-3, with no clear D. The CDR3 nucleotides are TGTGCCAGCACCCTTGGAAACACCATATATTTT. Translating it yields CASTLGNTIYF.